This TCR beta chain derives from a study of blood T cell repertoires in COVID-19. CDR3 length equals 13 residues. J was trimmed by 7 bases and V by 3 bases; bases with no gene match: 0. The germline V gene encodes CDR1 SGHTA and CDR2 FQGTGA. Repertoires were generated with immunoSEQ multiplex PCR, while TCRdb's copy carries only in-frame clones and drops some. The data hold about 91,000 clones, with about 90% observed a single time. This receptor was identified in a woman in her seventies with acute or convalescent COVID-19. Sequencing used peripheral blood. The chain links TRBV7-3 to TRBJ1-6, with 7 positions matching TRBD1. As DNA, the CDR3 is TGTGCCAGCAGCTTGGGACAGAATTCACCCCTCCACTTT. Its translation is CASSLGQNSPLHF.